Listed here is a single T cell receptor beta chain. The antigen this receptor binds is unknown. Per-base qualities were not stored, and no clone one base away is much larger. TCR CDR3 regions were amplified from genomic DNA by multiplex PCR using the deep immunoSEQ assay. Extracted genomic DNA from each cell subset was distributed evenly across all wells of several immunoSEQ 96-well plates, and each plate was treated as a replicate. For sorted subsets, about 220 ng of genomic DNA, equivalent to roughly 33,000 T cell genomes, went into each replicate PCR. Purified libraries were quantified with a Qubit 3.0 fluorometer, sized on a Bioanalyzer 2100, and re-quantified with the KAPA Library Quantification kit. A separate single-read 150-cycle Illumina NextSeq 550 flow cell was used to sequence each immunoSEQ 96-well plate. Per the original workflow: The immunoSEQ output contained only junctional sequences without quality scores, so filtering could not match that applied to full-length reads. To assign V/J genes and CDR3, sequences were annotated using PyIR, a Python wrapper for IgBLAST v1.9, with IMGT germline references. Reads were filtered out if the reads had weak V/J assignments (E-value above 1e-6), no CDR3, stop codons, out-of-frame junctions, or ambiguous translated residues. A V3J clonotype was defined by an identical inferred V gene, J gene, and CDR3 amino acid sequence. The percentage overlap between two repertoires was calculated by dividing the number of shared unique clonotypes by the size of the smaller repertoire. Repertoire richness was assessed with RTK rarefaction, the Chao1 estimator, and Recon v2.1 estimates of unobserved clonotypes. Generation probabilities for all TCRbeta clonotypes obtained by the gDNA method from a handful of donors were computed using OLGA. In TCRdb, the immuneACCESS table is reduced to in-frame sequences with V and J assigned. These tables do not hold every clone; where another copy was compared, an unresolved V gene accounts for under half, and the others remain unexplained. The DNA was the basis for D and trimming; V, J and clone size are from that table. Across this sample there are 400,000 or so clones, with just over 95% seen only once. The top ten constitute approximately 0.3% of the sample.

The CDR3 goes from the cysteine to the phenylalanine over 16 residues. Only the CDR3 region is kept as DNA, spanning 48 bases read in frame from base 1. Looking up the germline V gene yields CDR1 SGHAT and CDR2 FQNNGV. V and J lose 3 bases and 1 base, and a span of 13 bases separates them. Healthy HIV-negative adults with no recently reported acute infections or vaccinations were included as donors. All donors were Caucasian adults living in Nashville, Tennessee, USA. CD8 memory samples were composed of magnetically selected CD45RO+ cells combined with CCR7-negative CD45RA+ effector memory (TemRA) cells. Blood was obtained by leukapheresis, after which PBMCs were separated by Ficoll-Histopaque density gradient centrifugation and cryopreserved in liquid nitrogen vapor phase. Analytical flow cytometry was used to check the purity and quantity of every magnetically sorted T cell population. Genomic DNA was isolated from each sorted fraction and quantified by UV absorbance on a Nanodrop 2000c.

The data stem from a study of shared clonotypes between healthy human individuals (dated by TCRdb to about 2020). Notes on the research overall: Three men and two women, aged 18 to 49 years, made up the cohort. For each donor, CD4 naive and CD4 memory were each given three plates, CD8 naive was given two plates, and CD8 memory was given one plate. Blood TCR repertoires of a handful of healthy adults were deeply sequenced to estimate repertoire size and the extent of clonotype sharing between individuals. To increase sequencing depth and limit assay-specific biases, TCR repertoire library preparation and sequencing were carried out by different laboratories using diverse techniques. Each donor's leukapheresis produced roughly between roughly 0.85 and 9.5 billion PBMCs.

Here is what the overall study found, with its caveats: Naive subsets generally had larger estimated clonotype richness than memory subsets did. Pairwise subsampling led to the expectation that sequencing depth would affect the degree of clonotype sharing among donors. Sampling was restricted to blood, and TCR repertoires in tissue are likely to differ from TCR repertoires in blood. The genetic and exposure-history diversity represented was limited by the small number of donors. Rarefaction of sorted-subset datasets indicated incomplete sequencing despite the large sequencing depth. Around 5% of naive CD4, roughly 3.6% of naive CD8, 2.3% of memory CD4, and about 0.4% of memory CD8 clonotypes were shared across several donors. Clonotypes shared by all four sorted-subset donors showed higher generation probabilities than non-shared clonotypes.

Sequenced input: memory CD8+ T cells sorted from blood. In light of the paper, this sample's cell subset or site label describes: CD45RO+ cells pooled with CCR7-negative TemRA cells. This clonotype was obtained from a man aged 25 to 45 in good health. The sequence is built from TRBV11-2 and TRBJ2-1, with a tentative D call of TRBD1 or TRBD2, each matching 6 bases. The sequenced DNA: TGTGCCAGCAGCTTCTCCACAGGGAGGTCCTACAATGAGCAGTTCTTC. Its protein reads: CASSFSTGRSYNEQFF.